This TCR beta chain was retrieved from a study of T-cell reconstitution after alpha-beta-depleted transplantation in children. CDR3 length: 15 amino acids. The germline V and J ends were trimmed by 5 bases and 3 bases, with 17 bases remaining between them. Germline V gene lookup returns CDR1 SGHTA and CDR2 FQGTGA. Molecular barcoding with unique molecular identifiers was used for the TCRbeta library. Each CDR3 protein is one row after TCRdb ran MiXCR on the PCR reads. Of about 200,000 distinct CDR3 sequences listed, roughly 6.5% are singletons. Findings and caveats of the study: Some patients showed high day-60 TCRbeta diversity, which derived from surviving recipient T cells and thymic progenitors. Several hundred rapidly expanded clones from non-depleted graft cells reportedly supplied alpha-beta T cells about two months post-transplant. Diversity and T-cell counts at one year after transplant derived mostly from new T cells.

This clonotype was found a few times. The antigen is undetermined. The J gene is TRBJ2-7, the V gene TRBV7-3, with D perhaps matching TRBD1 or TRBD2 (5 bases each). The TCR was taken from a girl in the first two years of life with combined immunodeficiency, due to receive a stem cell transplant. The source material was PBMCs, sampled before TCRalphabeta/CD19-depleted stem cell transplant. CDR3 nucleotide sequence: TGTGCCAGCAGCGTCTTTCTGGGACCCTTCTACGAGCAGTACTTC. Protein sequence: CASSVFLGPFYEQYF.